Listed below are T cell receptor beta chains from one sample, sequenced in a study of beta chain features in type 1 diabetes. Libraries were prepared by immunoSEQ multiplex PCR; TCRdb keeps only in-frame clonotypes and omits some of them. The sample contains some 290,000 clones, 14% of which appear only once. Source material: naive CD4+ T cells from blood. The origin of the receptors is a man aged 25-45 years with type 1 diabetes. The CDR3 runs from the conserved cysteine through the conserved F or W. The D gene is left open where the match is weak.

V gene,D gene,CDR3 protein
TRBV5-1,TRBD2,CASKKTSGNGYEQYF
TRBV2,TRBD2,CASRETSGYNEQFF
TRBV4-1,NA,CASSQDRENTEAFF
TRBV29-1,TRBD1,CSVRPGQGNTGELFF
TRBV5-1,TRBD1,CASSLAGGGTEAFF
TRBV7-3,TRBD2,CASSPWTSGTNTGELFF
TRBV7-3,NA,CASSPGRETEAFF
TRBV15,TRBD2,CATTSGSNHEQFF
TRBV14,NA,CASSHGTYLENEQFF
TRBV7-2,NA,CASSRGREETQYF
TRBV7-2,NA,CASSSGGTKNIQYF
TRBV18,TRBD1,CASSPGTGSSYEQYF
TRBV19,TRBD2,CASSIWAGGRSYNEQFF
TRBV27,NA,CASSSPGSAGNEQFF
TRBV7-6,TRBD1,CASSPKTGAYEQYF
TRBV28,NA,CASTRGTEAFF
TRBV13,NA,CASSQSTGELFF
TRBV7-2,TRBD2,CASSSGASGRNEQFF
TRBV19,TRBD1,CASSIAGGGTEAFF
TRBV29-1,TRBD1,CSAGPLRTGGGGGQAFF
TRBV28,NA,CASSSTPRAFF
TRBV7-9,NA,CASGGGNQPQHF
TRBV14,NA,CASSPQGHRRNNEQFF
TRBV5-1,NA,CASRQLQPSRNEQFF
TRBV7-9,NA,CASSEGKLAKNIQYF
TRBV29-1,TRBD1,CSVAGTGYGYTF
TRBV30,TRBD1,CAWSAGTGLHEQYF
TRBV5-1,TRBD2,CASSFSGSTDTQYF
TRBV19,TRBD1,CATKDRGYQPQHF
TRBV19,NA,CASSSGAGPYEQYF
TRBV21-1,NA,CASMARDSSYEQYF
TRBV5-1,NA,CASSWDKHTEAFF
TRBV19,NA,CASSIRGRQPQHF